The text below deals with one T cell receptor beta chain. Its antigen is unidentified. Germline V gives CDR1 SGHTA, CDR2 FQGTGA. V was clipped by 3 bases and J by 1 base, with 12 bases between them. The CDR3 sequence is 15 residues long. Primers included in the PCR were 60 Vbeta and 13 Jbeta primers. Produced via immunoSEQ multiplex PCR; TCRdb's table is partial and in-frame only. The sample includes over 150,000 clones, roughly 80% of them seen just once. The data originate from a study of cytomegalovirus exposure and HLA in healthy donors. Regarding the study as a whole: An analysis that came later showed most CMV-associated TCR beta chains appearing HLA-restricted. Earlier analysis yielded a pattern in which most TCR beta V segments were productive about 87% or about 30% of the time. Across HLA loci, a later analysis found differing TCR association rates, with DRB1 most and HLA-C fewest.

Healthy bone marrow donors made up the donors. This sequence joins TRBV7-3 and TRBJ1-1; D is ambiguous. The TCR comes from a man in his forties in good health and CMV-seronegative. Sequenced material: PBMCs. Here the CDR3 DNA reads TGTGCCAGCAGCTTGAAAGGAGACTGGAACACTGAAGCTTTCTTT. This gives the protein CASSLKGDWNTEAFF.